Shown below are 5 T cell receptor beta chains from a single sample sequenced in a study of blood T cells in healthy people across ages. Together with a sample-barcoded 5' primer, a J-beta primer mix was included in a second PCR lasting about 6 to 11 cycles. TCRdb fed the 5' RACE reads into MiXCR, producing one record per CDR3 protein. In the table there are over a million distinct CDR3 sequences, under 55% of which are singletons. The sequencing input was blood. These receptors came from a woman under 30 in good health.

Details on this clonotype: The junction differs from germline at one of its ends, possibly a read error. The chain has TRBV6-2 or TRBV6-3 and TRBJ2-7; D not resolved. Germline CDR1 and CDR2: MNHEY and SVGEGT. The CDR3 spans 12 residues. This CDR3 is CASIYTTYEQYF. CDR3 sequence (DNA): TGTGCCAGCATTTACACAACCTACGAGCAGTACTTC.

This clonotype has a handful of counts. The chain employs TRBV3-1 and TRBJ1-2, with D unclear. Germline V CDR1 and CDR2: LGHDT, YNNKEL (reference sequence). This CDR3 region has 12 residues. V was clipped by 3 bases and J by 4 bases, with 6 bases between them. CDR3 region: CASSQAAYGYTF. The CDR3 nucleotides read TGTGCCAGCAGCCAGGCAGCCTATGGCTACACCTTC.

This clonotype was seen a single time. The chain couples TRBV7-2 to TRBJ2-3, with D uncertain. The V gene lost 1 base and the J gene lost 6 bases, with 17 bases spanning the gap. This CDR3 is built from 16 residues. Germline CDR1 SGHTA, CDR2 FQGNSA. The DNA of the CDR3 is TGTGCCAGCAGCTTAGTGTCTCCCTCGTCCTCGGATACGCAGTATTTT. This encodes CASSLVSPSSSDTQYF.

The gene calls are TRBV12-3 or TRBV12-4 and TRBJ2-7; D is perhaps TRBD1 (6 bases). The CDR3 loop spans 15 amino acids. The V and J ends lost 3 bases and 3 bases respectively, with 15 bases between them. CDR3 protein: CASSLTWTVGYEQYF. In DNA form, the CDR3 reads TGTGCCAGCAGTTTGACGTGGACAGTAGGCTACGAGCAGTACTTC.

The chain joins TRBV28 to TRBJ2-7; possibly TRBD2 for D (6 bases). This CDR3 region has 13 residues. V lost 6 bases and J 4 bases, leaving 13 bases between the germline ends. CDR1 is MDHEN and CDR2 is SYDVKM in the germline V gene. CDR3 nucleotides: TGTGCCAGCAGCCGGGAGATCGGTTACGAGCAGTACTTC. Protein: CASSREIGYEQYF.